This T cell receptor (beta chain) was recorded in a study of OX40 agonist ivuxolimab in advanced cancers. The study in broad terms: The costimulatory receptor OX40 (CD134) was targeted by ivuxolimab, a fully human IgG2 agonistic monoclonal antibody. Intravenous ivuxolimab was administered to patients every 2 weeks at six dose levels: 0.01, 0.1, 0.3, 1.5, 3 and 10 mg/kg. Among the roughly 50 dose-escalation patients, around 20 had hepatocellular carcinoma, 15 or so melanoma, 9 renal cell carcinoma and 9 head and neck cancer. A male proportion of approximately 83% and a mean age of roughly 55 years, ranging from about 20 to 85, were recorded for the dose-escalation cohort. Prior anti-PD-1, anti-PD-L1 or anti-CTLA-4 therapy was permitted, and approximately 40% of dose-escalation patients had received checkpoint inhibitors. Partial responses were achieved by three dose-escalation patients, of whom one had hepatocellular carcinoma and two had cutaneous melanoma. Peripheral TCRbeta sequencing aimed to test whether ivuxolimab altered TCR sequence diversity and caused clonal T-cell expansion. The paper describes the monotherapy dose-escalation part (N ≈ 52 patients) of the phase I trial of ivuxolimab. On the study overall, not on this receptor specifically: At doses of 0.1 to 3.0 mg/kg, clonal expansion of both CD4+ and CD8+ T cells in blood was seen between baseline and week 6. The antigen specificity of the peripheral T cells that underwent clonal expansion was not determined. Partial responders in the 0.1-3.0 mg/kg groups had among the lowest normalized peripheral clonal expansion, especially among CD8+ T cells. Low levels of normalized T-cell clonal expansion were also seen in some patients who did not respond. On average, CD8+ T cells showed more expanded clones than CD4+ T cells after ivuxolimab.

The CDR3 sequence holds 14 residues, the cysteine and phenylalanine included. This entry keeps only the CDR3 DNA: 42 bases, framed from base 1. Reading the germline V gene gives CDR1 KGHSH and CDR2 LQKENI. V loses 4 bases, J loses 5 bases, and the germline ends lie 12 bases apart. Genomic DNA was extracted from sorted cells for sequencing of the TCRbeta CDR3 region. The immunoSEQ Assay was used to sequence the TCRbeta CDR3 regions. In TCRdb, the immuneACCESS table is reduced to in-frame sequences with V and J assigned. These tables do not hold every clone; where another copy was compared, an unresolved V gene accounts for under half, and the others remain unexplained. The sample profile shows tens of thousands of clones; 80% to 90% of them were found once. Of the sample, around 2% falls within the top ten clones. Comments on this clone: Its cognate antigen has yet to be identified. The sample holds no much larger clone one base away, and base qualities are not on file.

Patients with a history of autoimmune disease or receiving systemic immunosuppression were excluded from the trial. In every dose cohort, peripheral blood was drawn for TCR sequencing at baseline, cycle 4 day 1, and cycle 7 day 1. The samples were drawn from a first-in-human, open-label, multicenter phase I dose-escalation trial of ivuxolimab. Adults with locally advanced or metastatic melanoma, renal cell, hepatocellular, or head and neck squamous cell carcinoma were enrolled in the trial. Before TCR sequencing, CD4+ T cells and CD8+ T cells from peripheral blood were sorted into separate populations.

The chain is encoded by TRBV18 joined to TRBJ2-1; possibly the D gene is TRBD1, per 5 matching bases. The sequence derives from an adult with an advanced solid tumor such as melanoma, head and neck, liver or kidney cancer. The sequenced sample was CD4+ or CD8+ T cells sorted from blood, obtained in a trial of the OX40 agonist ivuxolimab. The nucleotide sequence is given as TGTGCCAGCTCACTTGACAGAAACAACAATGAGCAGTTCTTC. It specifies CASSLDRNNNEQFF.